This T cell receptor (beta chain) is drawn from a study of response to subunit inactivated influenza vaccine. MiXCR was run by TCRdb on the RT-PCR reads, yielding one entry per CDR3 protein. The sample has 150,000 to 200,000 distinct CDR3 sequences; 11% are singletons. With regard to this clonotype: Its target is not known.

The study's findings and limits: Seasonal influenza vaccination, on each occasion, was suggested by the authors to recruit few new T cells.

The CDR3 is 17 residues long. Germline CDR1 reads MNHNS; CDR2 reads SASEGT. Deletions cut 4 bases from V and 5 bases from J, with 23 bases between. V usage is TRBV6-1 and J usage is TRBJ2-5; a weak D match, TRBD2 (6 bases). The sample in question was non-naive T cells sorted from PBMCs, obtained more than 35 days after vaccination. The receptor was isolated from a middle-aged man who received an inactivated influenza vaccine. The CDR3, as DNA: TGTGCCAGCAGTGCTAGCGTTTCAGCGTATGCGGGGGAGACCCAGTACTTC. Its protein is CASSASVSAYAGETQYF.